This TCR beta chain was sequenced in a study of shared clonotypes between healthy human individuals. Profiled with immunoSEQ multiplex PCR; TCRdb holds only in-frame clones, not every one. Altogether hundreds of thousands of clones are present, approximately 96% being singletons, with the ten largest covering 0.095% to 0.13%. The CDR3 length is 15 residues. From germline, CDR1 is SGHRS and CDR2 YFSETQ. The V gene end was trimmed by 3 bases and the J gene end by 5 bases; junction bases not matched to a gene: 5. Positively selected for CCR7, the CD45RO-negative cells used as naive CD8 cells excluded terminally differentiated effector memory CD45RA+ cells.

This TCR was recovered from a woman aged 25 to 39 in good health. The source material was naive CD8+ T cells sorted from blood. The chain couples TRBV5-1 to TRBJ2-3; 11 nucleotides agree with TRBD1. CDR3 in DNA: TGCGCCAGCAGCTCTGGGACAGGGGGAAAAGATACGCAGTATTTT. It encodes CASSSGTGGKDTQYF.